These 30 T cell receptor beta chains were all obtained from the same sample, sequenced in a study of beta chain features in type 1 diabetes. General study results and limits: Among patients with Type 1 diabetes, TCRB CDR3s were moderately but significantly shorter in every one of the four CD4+ subsets.

No antigens are known for them. Sequenced material consisted of expressed TCRB transcripts (all of the isolated RNA was reverse transcribed). The data were produced by immunoSEQ multiplex PCR, yet TCRdb's version contains in-frame clones alone and is incomplete. The table includes approximately 58,000 clones, roughly 63% detected once. Sequenced input: stem cell memory CD4+ T cells from blood. These receptors originate from a woman aged 25 to 39 with type 1 diabetes.

The chain couples TRBV7-3 to TRBJ2-5; the D gene is possibly TRBD1 (6 bases). Trimming removed 4 bases at V and 4 bases at J, with 10 bases between. The CDR3 totals 13 residues. From germline, CDR1 is SGHTA and CDR2 FQGTGA. As DNA, the CDR3 is TGTGCCAGCAGCTACGCAGGGGTAGAGACCCAGTACTTC. This encodes CASSYAGVETQYF.

This clone was picked up a small number of times. The rearrangement links TRBV7-3 to TRBJ2-3, with TRBD2 identical over 7 bases. This CDR3 has 15 residues. Germline lookup yields CDR1 SGHTA and CDR2 FQGTGA. V trimming: 2 bases; J trimming: 1 base; junction bases outside the gene matches: 3. DNA for the CDR3: TGTGCCAGCAGCTTAGGTCTAGCGGGCACAGATACGCAGTATTTT. Amino acids: CASSLGLAGTDTQYF. Variable domain in full (rest from reference TRBV7-3 and TRBJ2-3): GAGVSQTPSNKVTEKGKYVELRCDPISGHTALYWYRQSLGQGPEFLIYFQGTGAADDSGLPNDRFFAVRPEGSVSTLKIQRTERGDSAVYLCASSLGLAGTDTQYFGPGTRLTVL.

This clone has just a few counts. This chain links TRBV6-1 with TRBJ2-5, with 7 positions matching TRBD2. This CDR3 contains 15 residues. With V trimmed by 3 bases and J by 2 bases, 6 bases remained unmatched. Germline V gene sequence: CDR1 MNHNS, CDR2 SASEGT. For the CDR3, the DNA is TGTGCCAGCAGTGATGGCGGGAGTATTCAAGAGACCCAGTACTTC. It yields the protein CASSDGGSIQETQYF.

The CDR3 sequence: CASSMYRNTEAFF. For the CDR3, the DNA is TGTGCCAGTAGTATGTATCGGAACACTGAAGCTTTCTTT. The chain carries TRBV19 and TRBJ1-1; no definite D call. CDR3 length equals 13 residues. CDR1 LNHDA and CDR2 SQIVND come from the germline V gene (reference sequence). V lost 3 bases and J 1 base, leaving 6 bases between the germline ends.

The V gene is TRBV27, the J gene TRBJ2-7, with 9 bases fitting TRBD2. CDR3 length equals 15 residues. CDR1 and CDR2 (germline): MNHEY, SMNVEV (reference sequence). The V gene end was trimmed by 5 bases and the J gene end by 7 bases; junction bases not matched to a gene: 12. The CDR3 reads CASSPAGLANGEQYF. CDR3 nucleotides: TGTGCCAGCAGTCCAGCGGGACTAGCTAATGGGGAGCAGTACTTC.

The chain recombines TRBV11-2 with TRBJ2-1, with 7 bases identical to TRBD1. V dropped 3 bases and J dropped 7; count of bases not matched to a gene: 3. Germline CDR1 is SGHAT and CDR2 is FQNNGV. The CDR3 runs 13 residues. The CDR3 sequence: CASSLDRWNEQFF. The DNA of the CDR3 is TGTGCCAGCAGCTTGGACAGGTGGAATGAGCAGTTCTTC. Full variable domain (missing parts from reference TRBV11-2 and TRBJ2-1): EAGVAQSPRYKIIEKRQSVAFWCNPISGHATLYWYQQILGQGPKLLIQFQNNGVVDDSQLPKDRFSAERLKGVDSTLKIQPAKLEDSAVYLCASSLDRWNEQFFGPGTRLTVL.

The chain has TRBV9 and TRBJ1-1; a possible D gene is TRBD1 (5 bases). Trimming removed 0 bases from V and 1 base from J, with 19 bases in between. Germline-derived CDR1 and CDR2 are SGDLS and YYNGEE. The CDR3 loop spans 18 amino acids. CDR3 coding DNA: TGTGCCAGCAGCGTAGAAGGGCAGGGAGGTTTCACGAACACTGAAGCTTTCTTT. Amino acids: CASSVEGQGGFTNTEAFF.

This clone was seen only a few times. The chain employs TRBV7-3 and TRBJ2-6; D is unclear. Germline CDR1 reads SGHTA; CDR2 reads FQGTGA. This CDR3 spans 15 amino acids. V shed 5 bases and J shed 0 bases, with 8 bases lying between them. CDR3 coding DNA: TGTGCCAGCAGCACTATTGGCTCTGGGGCCAACGTCCTGACTTTC. It specifies CASSTIGSGANVLTF.

The chain employs TRBV11-1 and TRBJ2-1; TRBD1 matches at 7 bases. The CDR3 contains 15 residues. V trimming: 5 bases; J trimming: 3 bases; junction bases outside the gene matches: 7. Germline V CDR1 and CDR2: SGHAT, FQDESV (reference sequence). The CDR3 is CASSPWDSVYNEQFF. The CDR3 region has the DNA TGTGCCAGCAGCCCATGGGACAGTGTCTACAATGAGCAGTTCTTC.

This rearrangement joins TRBV7-2 to TRBJ2-3, with D possibly being TRBD2 (6 bases). Deletions cut 6 bases from V and 1 base from J, with 11 bases between. Germline lookup yields CDR1 SGHTA and CDR2 FQGNSA. CDR3 length equals 14 residues. CDR3 sequence reads: CASRGGGGTDTQYF. In DNA form, the CDR3 reads TGTGCCAGCAGAGGCGGAGGGGGCACAGATACGCAGTATTTT. Full variable domain (remainder filled in from reference TRBV7-2 and TRBJ2-3): GAGVSQSPSNKVTEKGKDVELRCDPISGHTALYWYRQSLGQGLEFLIYFQGNSAPDKSGLPSDRFSAERTGGSVSTLTIQRTQQEDSAVYLCASRGGGGTDTQYFGPGTRLTVL.

The sample holds a few counts of this clone. The V gene is TRBV28, the J gene TRBJ2-1, with 8 nucleotides matching TRBD1. V gave up 5 bases and J gave up 4 bases; unmatched junction bases: 13. The CDR3 extends over 17 amino acids. The germline gives CDR1 MDHEN, CDR2 SYDVKM. The CDR3 sequence is CASSLLQDRAKYNEQFF. DNA for the CDR3: TGTGCCAGCAGTCTACTCCAGGACAGGGCTAAATACAATGAGCAGTTCTTC.

The chain has TRBV15 and TRBJ2-7; 7 bases are shared with TRBD1. Germline CDR1 and CDR2: LNHNV and YYDKDF (reference sequence). With V trimmed by 0 bases and J by 1 base, 6 bases remained unmatched. CDR3 length equals 16 residues. CDR3 sequence reads: CATSRELQGSSYEQYF. The CDR3 DNA is TGTGCCACCAGCAGAGAGTTACAGGGGTCTTCCTACGAGCAGTACTTC.

V usage is TRBV6-5 and J usage is TRBJ2-7; 10 nucleotides match TRBD1. The V and J ends lost 5 bases and 3 bases, in that order; junction bases with no gene match: 7. Germline V gene sequence: CDR1 MNHEY, CDR2 SVGAGI. This CDR3 has 15 residues. CDR3 nucleotide sequence: TGTGCCAGCAGTCGAGACCGGGACAGGGGCTACGAGCAGTACTTC. It translates to CASSRDRDRGYEQYF.

The J gene is TRBJ2-1, the V gene TRBV7-2; D gene uncertain. CDR1 is SGHTA and CDR2 is FQGNSA in the germline V gene. CDR3 length equals 13 residues. V was trimmed by 0 bases and J by 7 bases, leaving 7 bases between them. The CDR3: CASSLAHSNEQFF. CDR3 bases: TGTGCCAGCAGCTTAGCTCATAGTAATGAGCAGTTCTTC.

The chain carries TRBV19 and TRBJ2-1, with 11 bases that match TRBD2. The germline CDR1 and CDR2 sequences are LNHDA and SQIVND (reference sequence). Trimming cost V 1 base and J 4 bases; bases outside gene matches: 3. This CDR3 is built from 16 residues. Here the CDR3 DNA reads TGTGCCAGTAGTATAGGGCTAGCGGGAGGATACAATGAGCAGTTCTTC. Translation gives CASSIGLAGGYNEQFF. Filled out from reference TRBV19 and TRBJ2-1, the complete variable domain reads DGGITQSPKYLFRKEGQNVTLSCEQNLNHDAMYWYRQDPGQGLRLIYYSQIVNDFQKGDIAEGYSVSREKKESFPLTVTSAQKNPTAFYLCASSIGLAGGYNEQFFGPGTRLTVL.

The gene calls are TRBV19 and TRBJ2-6; TRBD1 might be the D (5 bases). Germline-derived CDR1 and CDR2 are LNHDA and SQIVND (reference sequence). V was trimmed by 3 bases and J by 0 bases, leaving 12 bases between them. This CDR3 is 17 amino acids long. This CDR3 reads CASSIFRDLSGANVLTF. Here the CDR3 DNA reads TGTGCCAGTAGTATCTTCAGGGATCTCTCTGGGGCCAACGTCCTGACTTTC.

The V gene is TRBV7-8, the J gene TRBJ2-7; TRBD2 aligns across 8 bases. V gave up 1 base and J gave up 3 bases; unmatched junction bases: 8. Per the germline V gene, CDR1 is SGHVS and CDR2 is FQNEAQ. CDR3 size: 16 residues. CDR3 DNA: TGTGCCAGCAGCTTAGTAGCGGGACTAAGGGGCTACGAGCAGTACTTC. Its translation: CASSLVAGLRGYEQYF.

CDR3 residues: CASSQGLESGANVLTF. In nucleotides, the CDR3 is TGTGCCAGCAGTCAGGGGTTGGAAAGCGGGGCCAACGTCCTGACTTTC. The chain joins TRBV5-4 to TRBJ2-6; maybe TRBD1 (6 bases). The V end was cut by 5 bases, the J end by 4 bases, with 16 bases between. CDR3 length: 16 residues. Germline CDR1 and CDR2: SGHNT and YYREEE (reference sequence).

This rearrangement joins TRBV5-4 to TRBJ2-1; 13 positions agree with TRBD2. V was clipped by 4 bases and J by 4 bases; unmatched bases: 2. Germline CDR1 reads SGHNT; CDR2 reads YYREEE (reference sequence). CDR3 length: 15 amino acids. CDR3 DNA: TGTGCCAGCAGCCCGGGACTAGCGGGATACAATGAGCAGTTCTTC. Translation gives CASSPGLAGYNEQFF.

The V gene is TRBV30, the J gene TRBJ2-2, with 11 bases lining up with TRBD2. Germline CDR1 reads GTSNPN; CDR2 reads SVGIG (reference sequence). The CDR3 has 16 amino acids. The ends lost 7 bases at V and 5 bases at J; junction bases unmatched: 12. CDR3 region: CASQGTSGSLTGELFF. CDR3 bases: TGTGCCTCGCAGGGCACTAGCGGGAGTTTAACCGGGGAGCTGTTTTTT. The full variable domain, completed using reference TRBV30 and TRBJ2-2, is SQTIHQWPATLVQPVGSPLSLECTVEGTSNPNLYWYRQAAGRGLQLLFYSVGIGQISSEVPQNLSASRPQDRQFILSSKKLLLSDSGFYLCASQGTSGSLTGELFFGEGSRLTVL.

The chain employs TRBV19 and TRBJ2-5; 11 bases are a match to TRBD2. The CDR3 loop spans 16 amino acids. The germline V gene has CDR1 LNHDA and CDR2 SQIVND (reference sequence). J gave up 5 bases and V 3 bases, and 8 bases lay outside the gene matches. In DNA form, the CDR3 reads TGTGCCAGTAGTATTTTAGCGGGAGGGTCACCGGAGACCCAGTACTTC. Translated, it gives CASSILAGGSPETQYF.

The chain links TRBV5-4 to TRBJ2-3, with TRBD1 matching over 7 bases. Germline V lookup: CDR1 SGHNT, CDR2 YYREEE (reference sequence). This CDR3 is 14 amino acids long. V was pared by 1 base and J by 6 bases, with 5 bases of the junction left unmatched. The CDR3 nucleotides read TGTGCCAGCAGCTTGAAGACAGGGAGCGATACGCAGTATTTT. Protein: CASSLKTGSDTQYF.

This clone was detected a few times. The chain links TRBV29-1 to TRBJ2-1, with D uncertain. The V end lost 4 bases, the J end lost 4 bases, and 8 bases lay between the germline ends. The germline V gene encodes CDR1 SQVTM and CDR2 ANQGSEA. This CDR3 has 12 residues. The CDR3 nucleotides read TGCAGCGTTGGGCGGCTATACAATGAGCAGTTCTTC. It yields the protein CSVGRLYNEQFF.

This chain's CDR3 is CASSQDRVLRETQYF. The CDR3 DNA sequence: TGCGCCAGCAGCCAGGACAGGGTATTAAGGGAGACCCAGTACTTC. The chain carries TRBV4-1 and TRBJ2-5, with TRBD1 identical over 8 bases. Trimming at V came to 3 bases and at J to 5 bases, leaving 8 bases not matched to a gene. This CDR3 has 15 amino acids. Germline assignment: CDR1 MGHRA and CDR2 YSYEKL.

This chain joins TRBV11-3 and TRBJ2-3; 9 nucleotides line up with TRBD2. The germline V gene encodes CDR1 SGHNT and CDR2 YENEEA. CDR3 size: 15 residues. V lost 5 bases, J lost 4 bases, and 7 bases stayed unmatched. CDR3 loop: CASSNQGTSSDTQYF. CDR3 in DNA: TGTGCCAGCAGCAACCAAGGGACTAGCTCAGATACGCAGTATTTT.

This rearrangement joins TRBV5-1 to TRBJ2-5, with 9 nucleotides matching TRBD1. J gave up 4 bases and V 4 bases, and 5 bases lay outside the gene matches. Germline CDR1 reads SGHRS; CDR2 reads YFSETQ. The CDR3 spans 14 residues. CDR3 coding DNA: TGCGCCAGCAGCGCACTGGACAGGGGAGAGACCCAGTACTTC. Its protein is CASSALDRGETQYF.

This clone was counted once. CDR3 DNA: TGCGCCAGCAGCCGAAACCGGGAGGGGGAAAGTGCTGGGGCCAACGTCCTGACTTTC. Protein product: CASSRNREGESAGANVLTF. V and J are TRBV4-1 and TRBJ2-6; 8 bases map to TRBD2. V gave up 4 bases and J gave up 2 bases; unmatched junction bases: 13. The CDR3 runs to 19 residues. CDR1 and CDR2 (germline): MGHRA, YSYEKL.

This clone appeared a few times. The J gene is TRBJ2-2, the V gene TRBV29-1; 7 nucleotides agree with TRBD1. Germline CDR1 reads SQVTM; CDR2 reads ANQGSEA. The V segment lost 3 bases and the J segment 4 bases; nucleotides outside the gene matches: 8. This CDR3 is built from 15 residues. The CDR3 sequence is CSVDPPGQLTGELFF. CDR3 coding DNA: TGCAGCGTTGATCCCCCGGGACAGCTCACCGGGGAGCTGTTTTTT.

The chain joins TRBV2 to TRBJ2-3, with TRBD1 identical over 9 bases. The CDR3 contains 13 residues. The ends lost 2 bases at V and 14 bases at J; junction bases unmatched: 8. CDR1 SNHLY and CDR2 FYNNEI come from the germline V gene. The CDR3 loop is CASSEIAGTGLYF. CDR3 sequence (DNA): TGTGCCAGCAGTGAAATCGCCGGGACAGGGCTGTATTTT. Filled out from reference TRBV2 and TRBJ2-3, the complete variable domain reads EPEVTQTPSHQVTQMGQEVILRCVPISNHLYFYWYRQILGQKVEFLVSFYNNEISEKSEIFDDQFSVERPDGSNFTLKIRSTKLEDSAMYFCASSEIAGTGLYFGPGTRLTVL.

The chain joins TRBV18 to TRBJ1-1, with D possibly being TRBD1 (6 bases). The CDR3 runs 16 residues. The V gene lost 5 bases and the J gene lost 8 bases, with 24 bases spanning the gap. Looked up from germline, CDR1 is KGHSH and CDR2 is LQKENI. The chain's CDR3 is CASSEYSSRDIGEAFF. The CDR3 region has the DNA TGTGCCAGCTCAGAGTATTCCTCTAGGGACATCGGAGAAGCTTTCTTT.